These 18 T cell receptor beta chains were sequenced from one sample in a study of cytomegalovirus exposure and HLA in healthy donors. Primers for the PCR totalled 60 Vbeta and 13 Jbeta. Clones were sequenced by immunoSEQ multiplex PCR, and TCRdb holds only the in-frame ones, with some missing. Of roughly 150,000 clones detected, 64% appear once; the ten largest clones hold 3%. Sequencing was done on a sample of PBMCs. The receptors shown here come from a woman in her twenties or thirties in good health and CMV-seropositive.

This clone was detected a few times. Germline and junction disagree at one end, which may indicate a read error. The rearrangement links TRBV5-1 to TRBJ2-7, with D possibly being TRBD2 (7 bases). The CDR3 totals 14 residues. Germline V gives CDR1 SGHRS, CDR2 YFSETQ. This CDR3 reads CASILGGHTYEQYF. CDR3 coding DNA: TGCGCCAGCATCTTGGGGGGGCATACCTACGAGCAGTACTTC.

This chain uses TRBV5-6 with TRBJ2-1, with 7 nucleotides matching TRBD2. V was pared by 4 bases and J by 3 bases, with 10 bases of the junction left unmatched. This CDR3 region has 16 residues. The germline V gene has CDR1 SGHDT and CDR2 YYEEEE. CDR3 sequence: CASSPPGRESYNEQFF. CDR3 sequence (DNA): TGTGCCAGCAGCCCCCCCGGGCGGGAGAGCTACAATGAGCAGTTCTTC.

V gene TRBV6-5 combines with J gene TRBJ2-1, with D maybe TRBD2 (6 bases). Per germline, CDR1 MNHEY and CDR2 SVGAGI. CDR3 size: 16 residues. The V and J ends lost 4 bases and 0 bases respectively, with 13 bases between them. CDR3 sequence: CASSSLGGSSYNEQFF. The CDR3 bases are TGTGCCAGCAGTTCCTTGGGGGGTAGCTCCTACAATGAGCAGTTCTTC.

The V call is TRBV28, the J call TRBJ1-5; weak D call: TRBD1 (5 bases). The germline CDR1 and CDR2 sequences are MDHEN and SYDVKM. The CDR3 contains 13 residues. The V end was cut by 3 bases, the J end by 9 bases, with 12 bases between. CDR3 sequence reads: CASSLVGQGPQHF. CDR3 in DNA: TGTGCCAGCAGTTTGGTCGGCCAGGGGCCCCAGCATTTT.

V is TRBV7-9 and J is TRBJ2-3, with D perhaps TRBD1 (6 bases). V lost 5 bases, J lost 6 bases, and 18 bases lay in between. In germline, CDR1 is SEHNR, CDR2 FQNEAQ (reference sequence). The CDR3 covers 15 residues. The CDR3 coding sequence is TGTGCCAGCAGCATGGGACAACGGAGAGGGGATACGCAGTATTTT. Translating gives CASSMGQRRGDTQYF.

The chain couples TRBV7-9 to TRBJ2-1; D possibly corresponds to TRBD2 (7 bases). The CDR3 consists of 16 residues. Germline V lookup: CDR1 SEHNR, CDR2 FQNEAQ (reference sequence). Trimming cost V 4 bases and J 2 bases, with 15 bases left between them. The CDR3 DNA sequence: TGTGCCAGCAGCTCACGTGGGGGGGCGACCTACAATGAGCAGTTCTTC. Its protein product is CASSSRGGATYNEQFF.

This chain uses TRBV5-1 with TRBJ2-1; possibly TRBD1 for D (5 bases). Germline V lookup: CDR1 SGHRS, CDR2 YFSETQ. The CDR3 spans 14 residues. The V and J ends lost 0 bases and 7 bases respectively, with 11 bases between them. CDR3 loop: CASSLARQLNEQFF. CDR3 sequence (DNA): TGCGCCAGCAGCTTGGCGAGACAGCTGAATGAGCAGTTCTTC.

This clone was seen a few times. The chain uses TRBV6-1 and TRBJ1-2, with D tentatively TRBD1 (6 bases). This CDR3 contains 14 residues. Germline-derived CDR1 and CDR2 are MNHNS and SASEGT. Trimming stripped 6 bases from V and 4 bases from J, with 15 bases between. The CDR3 bases are TGTGCCAGCAGAAAACAACAGGGCCCCTATGGCTACACCTTC. Its protein product is CASRKQQGPYGYTF.

V is TRBV7-9 and J is TRBJ1-2; D is perhaps TRBD1 (5 bases). Germline CDR1 SEHNR, CDR2 FQNEAQ (reference sequence). Trimming pared 8 bases from V and 8 bases from J, leaving 18 bases between. This CDR3 spans 13 amino acids. The CDR3 protein is CASAQGLEEGYTF. CDR3 nucleotide sequence: TGTGCCAGCGCCCAGGGACTAGAAGAAGGCTACACCTTC.

There are a few counts of this clone. This chain joins TRBV15 and TRBJ2-5; D might be TRBD2 (5 bases). CDR3 length: 14 amino acids. V was shortened by 1 base and J by 5 bases, with 11 bases between the two germline ends. Germline lookup yields CDR1 LNHNV and CDR2 YYDKDF (reference sequence). The CDR3 sequence: CATSRGGGGETQYF. CDR3 in DNA: TGTGCCACCAGCAGAGGGGGTGGAGGTGAGACCCAGTACTTC.

The V gene is TRBV9, the J gene TRBJ2-5; TRBD2 is a possible D gene (7 bases). The germline V gene encodes CDR1 SGDLS and CDR2 YYNGEE. This CDR3 has 15 residues. The V end lost 3 bases, the J end lost 2 bases, and 14 bases lay between the germline ends. In DNA form, the CDR3 reads TGTGCCAGCAGCGGATGGGGGGGCGAACAAGAGACCCAGTACTTC. Amino acids: CASSGWGGEQETQYF.

This clone was found a few times. This chain joins TRBV27 and TRBJ2-7; TRBD2 is a possible D gene (6 bases). Trimming took off 5 bases at V and 4 bases at J, with 18 bases between the two ends. The CDR3 contains 15 residues. Per germline, CDR1 MNHEY and CDR2 SMNVEV (reference sequence). CDR3 loop: CASSRGGLLLYEQYF. CDR3 DNA: TGTGCCAGCAGTCGGGGAGGACTACTGCTTTACGAGCAGTACTTC.

This clone came up a few times. This chain uses TRBV27 with TRBJ1-5; 8 bases match TRBD1. The length of the CDR3 is 14 residues. The ends lost 6 bases at V and 5 bases at J; junction bases unmatched: 6. Per the germline V gene, CDR1 is MNHEY and CDR2 is SMNVEV (reference sequence). The CDR3 DNA reads as TGTGCCAGCAGCCTGGACAGGGCAGATCAGCCCCAGCATTTT. It translates to CASSLDRADQPQHF.

This clone was recorded only once. The rearrangement links TRBV30 to TRBJ2-7; 8 bases align to TRBD2. Germline V gene data show CDR1 as GTSNPN and CDR2 as SVGIG (reference sequence). The trim removed 1 base at V and 1 base at J, leaving 6 bases unmatched. The CDR3 runs to 15 residues. The CDR3 loop is CAWSGWLAGSYEQYF. The DNA of the CDR3 is TGTGCCTGGAGTGGGTGGTTAGCGGGATCCTACGAGCAGTACTTC.

This clone was detected a few times. The chain employs TRBV5-8 and TRBJ1-1; TRBD1 aligns across 9 bases. This CDR3 comprises 14 residues. The germline V gene has CDR1 SGHTS and CDR2 YDEGEE. The ends lost 0 bases at V and 4 bases at J; junction bases unmatched: 1. The CDR3, as DNA: TGTGCCAGCAGCTTGGGACAGGGGGGCACTGAAGCTTTCTTT. Translated, it gives CASSLGQGGTEAFF.

This clone was seen a few times. The genes are TRBV5-8 and TRBJ1-1; 10 nucleotides agree with TRBD1. V lost 4 bases and J lost 0; bases outside the gene matches: 9. There are 17 residues in the CDR3. Germline values: CDR1 SGHTS, CDR2 YDEGEE. The CDR3 nucleotides read TGTGCCAGCAGCCTGGGACAGGGGATGAGGCTGAACACTGAAGCTTTCTTT. Translated: CASSLGQGMRLNTEAFF.

The chain combines TRBV9 with TRBJ2-5; 7 bases map to TRBD1. Per the germline V gene, CDR1 is SGDLS and CDR2 is YYNGEE. This CDR3 contains 13 residues. V lost 0 bases and J lost 5; bases outside the gene matches: 1. The CDR3 is CASSVGQGETQYF. CDR3 nucleotides: TGTGCCAGCAGCGTAGGACAGGGTGAGACCCAGTACTTC.

This sequence joins TRBV11-3 and TRBJ2-3; 11 bases match TRBD1. CDR3 length equals 15 residues. Germline values: CDR1 SGHNT, CDR2 YENEEA. Losses at the gene ends were 5 bases for V and 5 bases for J; bases not matched to a gene: 6. CDR3 in amino acids: CASSQGQGGEDTQYF. The CDR3 region has the DNA TGTGCCAGCAGCCAGGGACAGGGGGGCGAAGATACGCAGTATTTT.